These T cell receptor beta chains were read from a single sample in a study of graft-versus-host responses after intestinal transplantation. Repertoires were generated with immunoSEQ multiplex PCR, while TCRdb's copy carries only in-frame clones and drops some. The sample has over 75,000 clones, about 88% seen once. Antigen specificity for these receptors is unknown. Sequences were derived from unstimulated CD4+ T cells sorted from spleen or lymph node cells, sampled before transplant. The receptors derive from a human donor who was the organ donor for an intestinal transplant. Both conserved end residues are part of each CDR3. The D gene is left open where the match is weak. Size is stated for part of the rows, as once, few or many counts, or as a class when the clone is expanded.

once	TRBD2	TRBV15	TRBJ2-3	CATSRGLAGGTDTQYF	TGTGCCACCAGCAGGGGACTAGCGGGGGGAACAGATACGCAGTATTTT
.	.	TRBV7-9	TRBJ2-7	CASSLASDPAYEQYF	TGTGCCAGCAGCTTAGCGAGCGACCCGGCGTACGAGCAGTACTTC
.	TRBD2	TRBV5-6	TRBJ2-7	CASSFRGGTSEQYF	TGTGCCAGCAGCTTCCGGGGGGGGACGTCCGAGCAGTACTTC
.	TRBD1	TRBV11-1	TRBJ2-1	CASSSIQGLAYNEQFF	TGTGCCAGCAGCTCGATACAGGGGCTCGCGTACAATGAGCAGTTCTTC
.	TRBD1	TRBV11-2	TRBJ2-7	CASSLDRGYEQYF	TGTGCCAGCAGCCTGGACAGGGGCTACGAGCAGTACTTC
.	.	TRBV5-6	TRBJ1-4	CASSFKRNQNEKLFF	TGTGCCAGCAGCTTTAAGAGGAACCAGAATGAAAAACTGTTTTTT
.	.	TRBV28	TRBJ1-2	CASSLIGESTF	TGTGCCAGCAGTTTGATCGGGGAAAGCACCTTC
.	.	TRBV5-5	TRBJ1-2	CASSPGRGNYGYTF	TGTGCCAGCAGCCCAGGGAGGGGGAACTATGGCTACACCTTC
.	TRBD1	TRBV9	TRBJ1-1	CASSAAQGRYTEAFF	TGTGCCAGCAGCGCGGCACAGGGGCGATACACTGAAGCTTTCTTT
.	TRBD1	TRBV7-9	TRBJ1-5	CASSLSGTANQPQHF	TGTGCCAGCAGCTTAAGTGGGACAGCAAATCAGCCCCAGCATTTT
.	.	TRBV7-9	TRBJ1-1	CASPPRTTRNTEAFF	TGTGCCAGCCCCCCGAGAACCACCCGGAACACTGAAGCTTTCTTT
.	TRBD1	TRBV28	TRBJ1-2	CASSLSGGYGYTF	TGTGCCAGCAGTTTATCAGGGGGCTATGGCTACACCTTC
few	TRBD2	TRBV19	TRBJ2-1	CASSDRTSGGTRGHEQFF	TGTGCCAGTAGTGACCGGACTAGCGGGGGGACAAGGGGACATGAGCAGTTCTTC
.	TRBD1	TRBV7-9	TRBJ1-6	CASSARDSNSPLHF	TGTGCCAGCAGCGCCCGGGACAGTAATTCACCCCTCCACTTT
.	TRBD1	TRBV11-2	TRBJ2-2	CASSLGIRDRVTTGELFF	TGTGCCAGCAGCTTAGGGATAAGGGACAGGGTTACCACCGGGGAGCTGTTTTTT
.	.	TRBV4-2	TRBJ2-2	CASSQGAVVSVLFF	TGTGCCAGCAGCCAAGGGGCTGTCGTGTCTGTGCTGTTTTTT
.	.	TRBV7-9	TRBJ2-5	CASSFQPPVPETQYF	TGTGCCAGCAGCTTCCAACCCCCGGTGCCAGAGACCCAGTACTTC
.	TRBD2	TRBV5-1	TRBJ2-4	CASSLGLLAGAVKNIQYF	TGCGCCAGCAGCCTAGGCCTTTTAGCGGGAGCGGTCAAAAACATTCAGTACTTC
.	TRBD1	TRBV6-6	TRBJ1-1	CASLVGQPREATEAFF	TGTGCCAGCTTAGTGGGACAGCCCCGCGAGGCCACTGAAGCTTTCTTT
.	TRBD1	TRBV6-5	TRBJ1-1	CASGSTGRNTEAFF	TGTGCCAGCGGATCGACAGGGCGGAACACTGAAGCTTTCTTT
.	.	TRBV19	TRBJ1-4	CASRTVLGTNEKLFF	TGTGCCAGCCGGACAGTACTCGGGACTAATGAAAAACTGTTTTTT
.	TRBD1	TRBV19	TRBJ2-3	CASSLRQGGTDTQYF	TGTGCCAGTAGTCTTAGGCAGGGGGGCACAGATACGCAGTATTTT
.	.	TRBV7-3	TRBJ2-7	CASSWGRTYEQYF	TGTGCCAGCAGCTGGGGCAGGACCTACGAGCAGTACTTC
.	.	TRBV7-9	TRBJ1-4	CASSLEGGISEKLFF	TGTGCCAGCAGCTTAGAGGGGGGGATTAGCGAAAAACTGTTTTTT
.	TRBD1	TRBV5-1	TRBJ2-7	CASSSWTGYEQYF	TGCGCCAGCAGCTCGTGGACAGGCTACGAGCAGTACTTC
.	TRBD2	TRBV2	TRBJ2-3	CASSGASGVDTQYF	TGTGCCAGCAGCGGGGCTAGCGGGGTGGATACGCAGTATTTT
.	.	TRBV5-4	TRBJ2-1	CASSLGSGYYNEQFF	TGTGCCAGCAGCCTCGGGAGCGGGTACTACAATGAGCAGTTCTTC
.	TRBD1	TRBV18	TRBJ2-5	CASYTGTGKLETQYF	TGTGCCAGCTATACCGGGACAGGGAAGCTAGAGACCCAGTACTTC
once	.	TRBV2	TRBJ1-6	CASSPNRQINSPLHF	TGTGCCAGCAGTCCCAACAGGCAGATAAATTCACCCCTCCACTTT
.	.	TRBV18	TRBJ2-4	CASSPPGRAKNIQYF	TGTGCCAGCTCACCACCGGGGAGAGCCAAAAACATTCAGTACTTC
.	TRBD2	TRBV7-8	TRBJ2-5	CASSLRGGETQYF	TGTGCCAGCAGCTTACGGGGGGGGGAGACCCAGTACTTC
.	TRBD1	TRBV2	TRBJ2-3	CASSEGPQGRGTDTQYF	TGTGCCAGCAGTGAGGGACCACAGGGGCGCGGCACAGATACGCAGTATTTT
.	.	TRBV9	TRBJ2-2	CASSVFPGVTGELFF	TGTGCCAGCAGCGTATTCCCAGGGGTCACCGGGGAGCTGTTTTTT
.	TRBD1	TRBV15	TRBJ2-5	CATSLGTGGGETQYF	TGTGCCACCAGCCTGGGGACAGGGGGTGGAGAGACCCAGTACTTC
.	TRBD2	TRBV7-8	TRBJ2-4	CASSSQRELAKNIQYF	TGTGCCAGCAGCTCGCAGCGGGAGTTAGCCAAAAACATTCAGTACTTC
.	TRBD2	TRBV7-8	TRBJ2-1	CASSSVGGTSYNEQFF	TGTGCCAGCAGCTCCGTCGGGGGGACCTCCTACAATGAGCAGTTCTTC
few	.	TRBV6-5	TRBJ2-6	CASSSGSSGANVLTF	TGTGCCAGCAGTTCGGGGTCCTCTGGGGCCAACGTCCTGACTTTC
once	TRBD1	TRBV18	TRBJ2-2	CASSLDRGTGELFF	TGTGCCAGCTCACTGGACAGGGGAACAGGGGAGCTGTTTTTT
.	.	TRBV7-8	TRBJ1-2	CASSSEYGYTF	TGTGCCAGCAGCTCGGAGTATGGCTACACCTTC
once	TRBD2	TRBV4-3	TRBJ2-1	CASSHTRGTRLNEQFF	TGCGCCAGCAGCCACACACGCGGGACTAGGCTCAATGAGCAGTTCTTC
.	TRBD2	TRBV7-9	TRBJ2-2	CASSYVAGYIGELFF	TGTGCCAGCAGCTATGTAGCGGGGTATATCGGGGAGCTGTTTTTT
.	TRBD2	TRBV19	TRBJ2-1	CASSIDGLAGGDEQFF	TGTGCCAGTAGTATAGACGGACTAGCGGGGGGCGATGAGCAGTTCTTC
.	TRBD2	TRBV7-9	TRBJ2-7	CASSLPYSGRWTSGYEQYF	TGTGCCAGCAGCTTACCCTATTCGGGGCGGTGGACTAGCGGCTACGAGCAGTACTTC
.	TRBD2	TRBV28	TRBJ2-7	CASSRGLAGAKEQYF	TGTGCCAGCAGTCGGGGACTAGCGGGAGCAAAAGAGCAGTACTTC
.	TRBD1	TRBV5-1	TRBJ2-3	CASSWGTTGGTDTQYF	TGCGCCAGCAGCTGGGGGACCACAGGGGGCACAGATACGCAGTATTTT
.	.	TRBV5-4	TRBJ1-2	CASLSRDSYGYTF	TGTGCCAGCCTTTCCCGGGACTCATATGGCTACACCTTC
once	TRBD1	TRBV29-1	TRBJ2-5	CSVRQAGTGGGGAQYF	TGCAGCGTTCGCCAAGCCGGGACAGGGGGCGGCGGGGCCCAGTACTTC
.	.	TRBV2	TRBJ2-5	CASSEAPRGEETQYF	TGTGCCAGCAGTGAAGCCCCGCGAGGAGAAGAGACCCAGTACTTC
once	.	TRBV27	TRBJ2-4	CASSLGRAKNIQYF	TGTGCCAGCAGTTTGGGCAGAGCCAAAAACATTCAGTACTTC
.	TRBD1	TRBV28	TRBJ1-1	CASSLGYWGQALMNTEAFF	TGTGCCAGCAGTTTGGGTTATTGGGGACAGGCGTTGATGAACACTGAAGCTTTCTTT
.	.	TRBV5-5	TRBJ2-5	CASSLLQETQYF	TGTGCCAGCAGCCTACTTCAAGAGACCCAGTACTTC
.	.	TRBV7-3	TRBJ2-6	CASSLGGSSSGANVLTF	TGTGCCAGCAGCTTAGGGGGCAGTAGCTCTGGGGCCAACGTCCTGACTTTC
.	.	TRBV6-1	TRBJ1-1	CASRALHGGTEAFF	TGTGCCAGCAGGGCTTTGCACGGGGGGACTGAAGCTTTCTTT
.	.	TRBV29-1	TRBJ1-5	CSVRLNSNQPQHF	TGCAGCGTTCGACTGAATAGCAATCAGCCCCAGCATTTT
once	TRBD1	TRBV11-3	TRBJ2-1	CASSLGGTGDNEQFF	TGTGCCAGCAGCTTAGGGGGGACAGGGGACAATGAGCAGTTCTTC
once	TRBD2	TRBV5-8	TRBJ2-4	CASSRVLLAGEIAKNIQYF	TGTGCCAGCAGCCGCGTACTACTAGCGGGGGAGATAGCCAAAAACATTCAGTACTTC
.	TRBD2	TRBV7-2	TRBJ2-7	CASSAGTRTSYEQYF	TGTGCCAGCAGCGCCGGGACTAGAACCTCCTACGAGCAGTACTTC
.	.	TRBV5-5	TRBJ2-5	CASSWAGETQYF	TGTGCCAGCAGCTGGGCGGGCGAGACCCAGTACTTC